This TCR beta chain was recorded in a study of cytomegalovirus exposure and HLA in healthy donors. The PCR used 60 Vbeta and 13 Jbeta primers. Libraries were prepared by immunoSEQ multiplex PCR; TCRdb keeps only in-frame clonotypes and omits some of them. The repertoire holds 140,000 to 150,000 clones, with around 70% as singletons. This clone was seen a single time. The TCR sequence derives from a woman aged 55-70 years in good health and CMV-seropositive. The sample comprised PBMCs.

Written as DNA, the CDR3 is TGTGCCAGCAGCTTGGAAAGGGGGATGGGTGGCTACACCTTC. Its translation is CASSLERGMGGYTF. The chain employs TRBV5-4 and TRBJ1-2; tentative D call: TRBD1 (6 bases). V shed 0 bases and J shed 7 bases, with 13 bases lying between them. Germline-derived CDR1 and CDR2 are SGHNT and YYREEE (reference sequence). The CDR3 is 14 residues long.